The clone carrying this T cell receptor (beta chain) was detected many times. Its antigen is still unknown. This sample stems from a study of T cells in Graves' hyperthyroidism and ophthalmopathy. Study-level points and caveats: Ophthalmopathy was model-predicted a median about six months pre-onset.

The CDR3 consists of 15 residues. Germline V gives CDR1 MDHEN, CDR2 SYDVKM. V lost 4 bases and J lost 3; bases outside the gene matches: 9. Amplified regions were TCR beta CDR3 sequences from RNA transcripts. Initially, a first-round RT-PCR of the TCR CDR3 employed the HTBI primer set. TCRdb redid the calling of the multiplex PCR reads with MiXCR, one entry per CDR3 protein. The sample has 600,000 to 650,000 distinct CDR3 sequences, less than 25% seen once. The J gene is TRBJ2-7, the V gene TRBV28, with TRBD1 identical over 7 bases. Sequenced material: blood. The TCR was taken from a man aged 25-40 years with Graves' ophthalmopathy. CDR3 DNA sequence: TGTGCCAGCAGTTATGGGGACAGTTTCCTCTACGAGCAGTACTTC. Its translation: CASSYGDSFLYEQYF.